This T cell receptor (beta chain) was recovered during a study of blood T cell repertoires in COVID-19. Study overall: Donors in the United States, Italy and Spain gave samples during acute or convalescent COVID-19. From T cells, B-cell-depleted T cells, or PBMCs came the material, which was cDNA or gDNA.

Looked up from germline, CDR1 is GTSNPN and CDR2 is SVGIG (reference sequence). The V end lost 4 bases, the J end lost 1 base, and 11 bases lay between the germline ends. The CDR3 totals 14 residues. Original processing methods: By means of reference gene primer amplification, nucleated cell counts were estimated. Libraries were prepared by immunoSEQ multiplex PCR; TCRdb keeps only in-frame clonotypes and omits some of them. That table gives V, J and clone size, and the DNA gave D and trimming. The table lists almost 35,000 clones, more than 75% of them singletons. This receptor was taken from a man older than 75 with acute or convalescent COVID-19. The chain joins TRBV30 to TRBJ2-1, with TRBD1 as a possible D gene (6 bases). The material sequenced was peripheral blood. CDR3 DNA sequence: TGTGCCTGGACACAGGGTCATTCCTACAATGAGCAGTTCTTC. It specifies CAWTQGHSYNEQFF. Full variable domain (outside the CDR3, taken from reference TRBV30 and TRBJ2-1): SQTIHQWPATLVQPVGSPLSLECTVEGTSNPNLYWYRQAAGRGLQLLFYSVGIGQISSEVPQNLSASRPQDRQFILSSKKLLLSDSGFYLCAWTQGHSYNEQFFGPGTRLTVL.